A selection of T cell receptor beta chains follows, all from one sample in a study of T cell responses to AZD1222 COVID-19 vaccine. TCRdb's copy holds only in-frame clones and misses some; the assay was immunoSEQ multiplex PCR. Of under 150,000 clones listed, about 90% are singletons. Specimen: peripheral blood, collected on day 0 of AZD1222 vaccination. The receptors derive from an adult in good health. The CDR3 runs from the conserved cysteine through the conserved F or W. Each record gives: CDR3 DNA, CDR3 protein, J gene, clone size, CDR3 length, V gene, D gene. D genes are given only for firm matches. Rows may omit the clone size; those that give it use once, few, many or a size class.

TGTGCCAGTAGTATGGGGGGTCAGCCCCAGCATTTT,CASSMGGQPQHF,TRBJ1-5,.,12,TRBV19,.
TGTGCCAGCAGCGAGGGACAAGCCTATAATTCACCCCTCCACTTT,CASSEGQAYNSPLHF,TRBJ1-6,once,15,TRBV6-5,.
TGTGCCACCTGGGGTAAAACTGAAGCTTTCTTT,CATWGKTEAFF,TRBJ1-1,.,11,TRBV11-2,.
TGTGCCAGCAGCCGGGGGACGGACCAAGAGACCCAGTACTTC,CASSRGTDQETQYF,TRBJ2-5,.,14,TRBV6-1,.
TGTGCCACCAGCAGCTGGACAGGGGGGAATGAAAAACTGTTTTTT,CATSSWTGGNEKLFF,TRBJ1-4,.,15,TRBV15,TRBD1
TGTGCCAGCAGCCAAGATCCCTGGTCACGGGAGGGCCGCAATGAGCAGTTCTTC,CASSQDPWSREGRNEQFF,TRBJ2-1,.,18,TRBV4-2,TRBD2
TGTGCCAGCAGACAATCCGGGGGCAGGGGGCAAAACGAGCAGTACTTC,CASRQSGGRGQNEQYF,TRBJ2-7,.,16,TRBV7-9,TRBD1
TGCGCCAGCAGCCCGGTGGTGGCTAGCGGGGCCACAGATACGCAGTATTTT,CASSPVVASGATDTQYF,TRBJ2-3,.,17,TRBV5-1,TRBD2
TGCGCCAGCAGCTTGGCCGGGGTTGCGCCAGATACGCAGTATTTT,CASSLAGVAPDTQYF,TRBJ2-3,.,15,TRBV5-1,.
TGTGCCAGCAGCTTAACACAGGGTGGCTACACCTTC,CASSLTQGGYTF,TRBJ1-2,.,12,TRBV7-3,.
TGTGCCAGCAGTTACCAGGGGGGGCGGCAAGAGCAGTTCTTC,CASSYQGGRQEQFF,TRBJ2-1,.,14,TRBV6-2/TRBV6-3,.
TGTGCCAGCAGCCCTCTAGGAATATCCAGGCAGGGGGCGGGCGGGGAGCTGTTTTTT,CASSPLGISRQGAGGELFF,TRBJ2-2,.,19,TRBV7-2,TRBD1
TGTGCCAGCGCAGGGAGGAACACCGGGGAGCTGTTTTTT,CASAGRNTGELFF,TRBJ2-2,once,13,TRBV7-9,.
TGTGCCAGCAGCTTTGTAATAGGACAGGGAAGCTCCTACGAGCAGTACTTC,CASSFVIGQGSSYEQYF,TRBJ2-7,.,17,TRBV7-9,TRBD1
TGTGCCAGCATATCTCCTCCCGGAGGGGGCGGAGAAGCTTTCTTT,CASISPPGGGGEAFF,TRBJ1-1,.,15,TRBV25-1,TRBD1
TGTGCCAGCAGTGACTCGAACGGGTATGGCTACACCTTC,CASSDSNGYGYTF,TRBJ1-2,.,13,TRBV6-4,.
TGCGCCAGCAGTCAACCGAGCTTAATCACAGATAACTATGGCTACACCTTC,CASSQPSLITDNYGYTF,TRBJ1-2,.,17,TRBV23-1,.
TGTGCCAGCAGCGTAACGGGACACGTGAACTCTGAAGCTTTCTTT,CASSVTGHVNSEAFF,TRBJ1-1,few,15,TRBV9,.
TGTGCCAGCAGTTACCTCACAGGGGGCGCTTACTATGGCTACACCTTC,CASSYLTGGAYYGYTF,TRBJ1-2,.,16,TRBV28,TRBD1
TGCGCCAGCAGCCGACAGTCCACTGAAGCTTTCTTT,CASSRQSTEAFF,TRBJ1-1,.,12,TRBV10-2,.
TGCGCCAGCAGCTTGGATGGGGGCTCCATGCCCCAGCATTTT,CASSLDGGSMPQHF,TRBJ1-5,.,14,TRBV5-1,.
TGTGCCAGCAGTGCCGGGACAGGGGGTATGTCCCAGCATTTT,CASSAGTGGMSQHF,TRBJ1-5,.,14,TRBV2,TRBD1
TGTGCCAGCACCAGGGACAGACTCTATGGCTACACCTTC,CASTRDRLYGYTF,TRBJ1-2,.,13,TRBV7-2,TRBD1
TGTGCCAGTAGTAAGACTAGCGGGAATAAGGGGGAGACCCAGTACTTC,CASSKTSGNKGETQYF,TRBJ2-5,.,16,TRBV19,TRBD2
TGTGCCAGCAGTGAAGTCGGCGGGGACTACAATCAGCCCCAGCATTTT,CASSEVGGDYNQPQHF,TRBJ1-5,.,16,TRBV2,.
TGTGCCAGCGCGGGGGTCGGGGACACCGGGGAGCTGTTTTTT,CASAGVGDTGELFF,TRBJ2-2,few,14,TRBV9,TRBD2
TGTGCCAGCAGCTTAGGGGGGTCCGGCAATCAGCCCCAGCATTTT,CASSLGGSGNQPQHF,TRBJ1-5,.,15,TRBV7-8,.
TGTGCCATCAGTGAGCCAGGGGAAGGGAATGGCTACACCTTC,CAISEPGEGNGYTF,TRBJ1-2,.,14,TRBV10-3,.
TGCGCCAGCAGCTTGGCGGGACAGTTAAATTCACCCCTCCACTTT,CASSLAGQLNSPLHF,TRBJ1-6,.,15,TRBV5-1,TRBD1
TGTGCCAGCAGTGTAGCGGGGAGGTTCTACGAGCAGTACTTC,CASSVAGRFYEQYF,TRBJ2-7,.,14,TRBV6-1,TRBD2
TGTGCCAGCAGCCAAGATCTAGGCAGGGGGCCTGGAAACACCATATATTTT,CASSQDLGRGPGNTIYF,TRBJ1-3,.,17,TRBV3-1/TRBV3-2,TRBD1
TGTGCCAGCAGCACCGGACAGTTCCTTAATGAAAAACTGTTTTTT,CASSTGQFLNEKLFF,TRBJ1-4,.,15,TRBV7-8,.
TGTGCCAGCAGCCCTACCCTTTCCTCCTACGAGCAGTACTTC,CASSPTLSSYEQYF,TRBJ2-7,.,14,TRBV11-3,.
TGCAGCGTTGCTCCCAGGGACACCCAAGAGACCCAGTACTTC,CSVAPRDTQETQYF,TRBJ2-5,.,14,TRBV29-1,.
TGTGCCAGCAGCTTAAGCTCAGGACAGCTGCAGTTCTTC,CASSLSSGQLQFF,TRBJ2-1,.,13,TRBV11-2,.
TGCGCCAGCAGCCAACTCCGGGACACATCCTACGAGCAGTACTTC,CASSQLRDTSYEQYF,TRBJ2-7,.,15,TRBV4-3,.
TGTGCCAGCAGTCCCACTACGTACCATAATTCACCCCTCCACTTT,CASSPTTYHNSPLHF,TRBJ1-6,.,15,TRBV6-5,.
TGTGCCAGCAGACGGAACTACGAGCAGTACTTC,CASRRNYEQYF,TRBJ2-7,.,11,TRBV25-1,.
TGTGCCAGCAGCTTCGGGAAGGGCGGGGGCATCCTTAAAGAAGAGACCCAGTACTTC,CASSFGKGGGILKEETQYF,TRBJ2-5,.,19,TRBV5-4,.
TGTGCCAGCAGCCGCCTTTGGGGGGGCACTGAAGCTTTCTTT,CASSRLWGGTEAFF,TRBJ1-1,.,14,TRBV5-6,.
TGTGCCAGCAGCTTAGCAGGGGGACTAGAGACCCAGTACTTC,CASSLAGGLETQYF,TRBJ2-5,.,14,TRBV7-9,.
TGCGCCAGTAGCGTACAGGGGACGAACACCGGGGAGCTGTTTTTT,CASSVQGTNTGELFF,TRBJ2-2,.,15,TRBV5-1,TRBD1
TGTGCCAGCAGTGGACGGGATACGCAGTATTTT,CASSGRDTQYF,TRBJ2-3,.,11,TRBV25-1,.
TGCAGCGTTGGCACTAGCGGCTACAATGAGCAGTTCTTC,CSVGTSGYNEQFF,TRBJ2-1,.,13,TRBV29-1,TRBD2
TGTGCCAGCAGCATAGGCCGGGAACAGAGGAATGAAAAACTGTTTTTT,CASSIGREQRNEKLFF,TRBJ1-4,.,16,TRBV9,.
TGTGCCAGCAGTTTATCGATAGGGGTCACCTACGAGCAGTACTTC,CASSLSIGVTYEQYF,TRBJ2-7,.,15,TRBV27,.
TGTGCCAGCAGCTCTTTTGGGGTTACTGAAGCTTTCTTT,CASSSFGVTEAFF,TRBJ1-1,.,13,TRBV7-9,.
TGTGCCAGCAGTTACCCCGGACAGGGGAACTATGGCTACACCTTC,CASSYPGQGNYGYTF,TRBJ1-2,.,15,TRBV6-5,TRBD1
TGTGCCAGCAGTGTAAGGGGGACATTAAGCAATCAGCCCCAGCATTTT,CASSVRGTLSNQPQHF,TRBJ1-5,.,16,TRBV2,.
TGTGCCAGCAGCGCAATGACAGGGGTCCCCTACGAGCAGTACTTC,CASSAMTGVPYEQYF,TRBJ2-7,once,15,TRBV11-1,TRBD1
TGTGCCAGCAGCTTGCCGACAGGTCATAATGAAAAACTGTTTTTT,CASSLPTGHNEKLFF,TRBJ1-4,once,15,TRBV5-4,.
TGTGCCAGCAGCCCAGGAGGGAATGAAAAACTGTTTTTT,CASSPGGNEKLFF,TRBJ1-4,.,13,TRBV28,.
TGTGCCAGCAGTTCCCAGGTGAGCTCCTACAATGAGCAGTTCTTC,CASSSQVSSYNEQFF,TRBJ2-1,.,15,TRBV2,.
TGTGCCAGCTCAAAAGGGGAGGGGACTGAAGCTTTCTTT,CASSKGEGTEAFF,TRBJ1-1,.,13,TRBV18,.
TGTGCCAGCAGCGCGGGACAGGGGGCTTCCAATGAGCAGTTCTTC,CASSAGQGASNEQFF,TRBJ2-1,.,15,TRBV5-8,TRBD1
TGTGCCAGCAGCTCCCTCCTCGGGACTAGCGGGAGTCACGAGCAGTACTTC,CASSSLLGTSGSHEQYF,TRBJ2-7,.,17,TRBV7-9,TRBD2
TGTGCCACCAGCAGGGCTAGGAGCGGGGGAATCCCGGATACGCAGTATTTT,CATSRARSGGIPDTQYF,TRBJ2-3,.,17,TRBV15,TRBD2
TGCGCCAGCAGCAGTTGGGTGTATAGCAATCAGCCCCAGCATTTT,CASSSWVYSNQPQHF,TRBJ1-5,.,15,TRBV23-1,.
TGTGCCAGCAGCACACAGGGGGAGAGGGTCTATGGCTACACCTTC,CASSTQGERVYGYTF,TRBJ1-2,.,15,TRBV5-6,TRBD1
TGTGCCTGGACGCTCCCTCAGGGTGGCTATGGCTACACCTTC,CAWTLPQGGYGYTF,TRBJ1-2,.,14,TRBV30,.